A selection of T cell receptor beta chains follows, all from one sample in a study of regulatory dendritic cells for organ transplantation. Sequencing was performed with immunoSEQ multiplex PCR; in TCRdb, only in-frame clones are kept and a portion is missing. Here the sample spans 25,000 to 30,000 clones, more than 70% being singletons. The sample was naive CD8+ T cells from blood. These receptors all stem from a human donor in good health. CDR3s include the opening cysteine and the closing phenylalanine or tryptophan. The D gene is left open where the match is weak. Rows may omit the clone size; those that give it use once, few, many or a size class.

D gene: .; J gene: TRBJ2-7; V gene: TRBV10-3; clone size: .; CDR3 protein: CAISESSRSLYEQYF; CDR3 DNA: TGTGCCATCAGTGAGTCTAGCAGATCACTATACGAGCAGTACTTC
D gene: TRBD1; J gene: TRBJ1-5; V gene: TRBV10-1; clone size: .; CDR3 protein: CASQGEKTGPNQPQHF; CDR3 DNA: TGCGCCAGCCAGGGGGAGAAAACAGGGCCAAATCAGCCCCAGCATTTT
D gene: .; J gene: TRBJ1-1; V gene: TRBV13; clone size: once; CDR3 protein: CASSLDSRDTEAFF; CDR3 DNA: TGTGCCAGCAGCTTAGATTCACGGGACACTGAAGCTTTCTTT
D gene: .; J gene: TRBJ1-1; V gene: TRBV6-5; clone size: .; CDR3 protein: CASSYQGMNTEAFF; CDR3 DNA: TGTGCCAGCAGTTACCAGGGGATGAACACTGAAGCTTTCTTT
D gene: TRBD1; J gene: TRBJ2-7; V gene: TRBV11-3; clone size: .; CDR3 protein: CASSAYRGPYEQYF; CDR3 DNA: TGTGCCAGCAGCGCCTACAGGGGACCCTACGAGCAGTACTTC
D gene: TRBD2; J gene: TRBJ2-1; V gene: TRBV11-2; clone size: .; CDR3 protein: CASSLWPSGRGRNEQFF; CDR3 DNA: TGTGCCAGCAGCTTATGGCCTAGCGGACGGGGAAGGAATGAGCAGTTCTTC
D gene: TRBD1; J gene: TRBJ2-1; V gene: TRBV19; clone size: .; CDR3 protein: CASSGTGGGPSYNEQFF; CDR3 DNA: TGTGCCAGTAGCGGGACAGGGGGGGGGCCCTCCTACAATGAGCAGTTCTTC
D gene: TRBD2; J gene: TRBJ2-1; V gene: TRBV4-3; clone size: .; CDR3 protein: CASSHLAGGRGNEQFF; CDR3 DNA: TGCGCCAGCAGCCATCTTGCGGGGGGCCGGGGCAATGAGCAGTTCTTC
D gene: .; J gene: TRBJ1-1; V gene: TRBV6-5; clone size: .; CDR3 protein: CASSYSATANTEAFF; CDR3 DNA: TGTGCCAGCAGTTACTCGGCTACAGCGAACACTGAAGCTTTCTTT
D gene: TRBD1; J gene: TRBJ1-2; V gene: TRBV6-5; clone size: .; CDR3 protein: CASSYSSGQGVGYTF; CDR3 DNA: TGTGCCAGCAGTTACTCCTCGGGACAGGGGGTTGGCTACACCTTC
D gene: TRBD1; J gene: TRBJ2-7; V gene: TRBV27; clone size: .; CDR3 protein: CASRYGTGSYEQYF; CDR3 DNA: TGTGCCAGCAGATACGGGACAGGGTCTTACGAGCAGTACTTC
D gene: TRBD1; J gene: TRBJ2-1; V gene: TRBV5-1; clone size: .; CDR3 protein: CASSSTGGGNEQFF; CDR3 DNA: TGCGCCAGCAGCTCCACAGGGGGCGGGAATGAGCAGTTCTTC
D gene: .; J gene: TRBJ1-5; V gene: TRBV5-6; clone size: .; CDR3 protein: CASSLWTFSNQPQHF; CDR3 DNA: TGTGCCAGCAGCTTGTGGACATTTAGCAATCAGCCCCAGCATTTT
D gene: TRBD1; J gene: TRBJ2-2; V gene: TRBV4-1; clone size: .; CDR3 protein: CASSQTPRDRARGGELFF; CDR3 DNA: TGCGCCAGCAGCCAAACTCCCCGGGACAGGGCCCGAGGGGGGGAGCTGTTTTTT
D gene: TRBD2; J gene: TRBJ2-3; V gene: TRBV7-8; clone size: .; CDR3 protein: CASSRLAGQDTQYF; CDR3 DNA: TGTGCCAGCAGCCGACTAGCGGGGCAAGATACGCAGTATTTT
D gene: .; J gene: TRBJ2-1; V gene: TRBV27; clone size: .; CDR3 protein: CASSLSSSYYNEQFF; CDR3 DNA: TGTGCCAGCAGTTTATCGAGTAGTTATTACAATGAGCAGTTCTTC
D gene: TRBD2; J gene: TRBJ2-3; V gene: TRBV4-2; clone size: .; CDR3 protein: CASSQDRASGGAADTQYF; CDR3 DNA: TGTGCCAGCAGCCAAGATCGGGCTAGCGGGGGGGCAGCAGATACGCAGTATTTT
D gene: TRBD1; J gene: TRBJ1-2; V gene: TRBV9; clone size: .; CDR3 protein: CASSVGTGSPYGYTF; CDR3 DNA: TGTGCCAGCAGCGTAGGGACAGGGAGTCCCTATGGCTACACCTTC
D gene: .; J gene: TRBJ1-1; V gene: TRBV9; clone size: .; CDR3 protein: CASSARGGINTEAFF; CDR3 DNA: TGTGCCAGCAGCGCTAGGGGGGGGATCAACACTGAAGCTTTCTTT
D gene: TRBD2; J gene: TRBJ2-1; V gene: TRBV28; clone size: .; CDR3 protein: CASSLRVRTSGESYNEQFF; CDR3 DNA: TGTGCCAGCAGTTTAAGGGTCCGAACTAGCGGGGAGTCCTACAATGAGCAGTTCTTC
D gene: TRBD2; J gene: TRBJ2-5; V gene: TRBV27; clone size: .; CDR3 protein: CASSLASGGARETQYF; CDR3 DNA: TGTGCCAGCAGTTTGGCTAGCGGGGGGGCCCGAGAGACCCAGTACTTC
D gene: .; J gene: TRBJ2-7; V gene: TRBV13; clone size: once; CDR3 protein: CASSLESRGEQYF; CDR3 DNA: TGTGCCAGCAGCTTAGAGAGTAGAGGCGAGCAGTACTTC
D gene: .; J gene: TRBJ1-1; V gene: TRBV13; clone size: .; CDR3 protein: CASSLVGGTEAFF; CDR3 DNA: TGTGCCAGCAGTTTGGTAGGGGGCACTGAAGCTTTCTTT
D gene: .; J gene: TRBJ1-4; V gene: TRBV7-8; clone size: .; CDR3 protein: CASSEGGGREKLFF; CDR3 DNA: TGTGCCAGCAGCGAAGGTGGGGGCAGGGAAAAACTGTTTTTT
D gene: .; J gene: TRBJ1-2; V gene: TRBV29-1; clone size: .; CDR3 protein: CSGTGSNYGYTF; CDR3 DNA: TGCAGCGGGACGGGGTCTAACTATGGCTACACCTTC
D gene: .; J gene: TRBJ1-2; V gene: TRBV9; clone size: .; CDR3 protein: CASSVARSGDYGYTF; CDR3 DNA: TGTGCCAGCAGCGTAGCCCGGTCCGGGGACTATGGCTACACCTTC
D gene: TRBD2; J gene: TRBJ2-3; V gene: TRBV7-9; clone size: .; CDR3 protein: CASSSPKAGGPNTQYF; CDR3 DNA: TGTGCCAGCAGCTCTCCGAAAGCGGGGGGGCCGAATACGCAGTATTTT
D gene: TRBD2; J gene: TRBJ2-3; V gene: TRBV9; clone size: .; CDR3 protein: CASSDHLTSGASTDTQYF; CDR3 DNA: TGTGCCAGCAGCGACCACTTGACTAGCGGGGCTAGCACAGATACGCAGTATTTT
D gene: .; J gene: TRBJ2-5; V gene: TRBV7-9; clone size: .; CDR3 protein: CASSIPGRRGETQYF; CDR3 DNA: TGTGCCAGCAGCATTCCGGGGAGAAGAGGGGAGACCCAGTACTTC
D gene: .; J gene: TRBJ1-2; V gene: TRBV19; clone size: .; CDR3 protein: CASSLQALFGYTF; CDR3 DNA: TGTGCCAGTAGTTTGCAGGCACTTTTTGGCTACACCTTC
D gene: TRBD1; J gene: TRBJ1-4; V gene: TRBV5-1; clone size: .; CDR3 protein: CASSRYRDRNEKLFF; CDR3 DNA: TGCGCCAGCAGCAGATACCGGGACAGAAATGAAAAACTGTTTTTT
D gene: .; J gene: TRBJ2-1; V gene: TRBV4-1; clone size: .; CDR3 protein: CASSQAHLGQRNEQFF; CDR3 DNA: TGCGCCAGCAGCCAAGCCCACCTTGGCCAGCGCAATGAGCAGTTCTTC
D gene: TRBD1; J gene: TRBJ2-7; V gene: TRBV7-9; clone size: .; CDR3 protein: CASSLEQGIYEQYF; CDR3 DNA: TGTGCCAGCAGCTTAGAACAGGGGATTTACGAGCAGTACTTC
D gene: .; J gene: TRBJ2-7; V gene: TRBV10-3; clone size: .; CDR3 protein: CSTARGGNEQYF; CDR3 DNA: TGTTCAACAGCGAGGGGGGGGAACGAGCAGTACTTC
D gene: TRBD2; J gene: TRBJ2-7; V gene: TRBV7-2; clone size: once; CDR3 protein: CASSLGVGGALWEQYF; CDR3 DNA: TGTGCCAGCAGCTTAGGTGTCGGGGGGGCCTTGTGGGAGCAGTACTTC
D gene: .; J gene: TRBJ2-7; V gene: TRBV27; clone size: once; CDR3 protein: CASSLQGLSSYEQYF; CDR3 DNA: TGTGCCAGCAGTTTACAGGGCTTAAGCTCCTACGAGCAGTACTTC
D gene: TRBD1; J gene: TRBJ2-2; V gene: TRBV6-6; clone size: .; CDR3 protein: CASQDRGYTGELFF; CDR3 DNA: TGTGCCAGCCAGGACAGGGGGTATACCGGGGAGCTGTTTTTT
D gene: .; J gene: TRBJ2-3; V gene: TRBV27; clone size: .; CDR3 protein: CASSLGDTSTDTQYF; CDR3 DNA: TGTGCCAGCAGCCTGGGGGACACTAGCACAGATACGCAGTATTTT
D gene: .; J gene: TRBJ2-3; V gene: TRBV5-4; clone size: once; CDR3 protein: CASSLFADTQYF; CDR3 DNA: TGTGCCAGCAGCTTGTTCGCAGATACGCAGTATTTT
D gene: .; J gene: TRBJ2-2; V gene: TRBV2; clone size: few; CDR3 protein: CASSDHRSTGELFF; CDR3 DNA: TGTGCCAGCAGTGATCACCGTAGCACCGGGGAGCTGTTTTTT
D gene: .; J gene: TRBJ2-3; V gene: TRBV4-3; clone size: .; CDR3 protein: CASSQDSTGTDTQYF; CDR3 DNA: TGCGCCAGCAGCCAAGATTCTACGGGCACAGATACGCAGTATTTT
D gene: .; J gene: TRBJ2-3; V gene: TRBV7-8; clone size: .; CDR3 protein: CASSLFAGARTDTQYF; CDR3 DNA: TGTGCCAGCAGCTTATTTGCGGGGGCACGCACAGATACGCAGTATTTT
D gene: TRBD1; J gene: TRBJ1-1; V gene: TRBV29-1; clone size: .; CDR3 protein: CSVGQGDTEAFF; CDR3 DNA: TGCAGCGTTGGACAGGGGGACACTGAAGCTTTCTTT
D gene: .; J gene: TRBJ1-5; V gene: TRBV27; clone size: .; CDR3 protein: CAAGSGNQPQHF; CDR3 DNA: TGTGCCGCGGGAAGTGGTAATCAGCCCCAGCATTTT
D gene: .; J gene: TRBJ2-1; V gene: TRBV7-9; clone size: once; CDR3 protein: CASSPDIYNEQFF; CDR3 DNA: TGTGCCAGCAGCCCGGACATTTACAATGAGCAGTTCTTC
D gene: .; J gene: TRBJ1-1; V gene: TRBV15; clone size: .; CDR3 protein: CATGGTMNTEAFF; CDR3 DNA: TGTGCCACAGGTGGGACAATGAACACTGAAGCTTTCTTT
D gene: .; J gene: TRBJ2-3; V gene: TRBV5-1; clone size: .; CDR3 protein: CASSLGTNTDTQYF; CDR3 DNA: TGCGCCAGCAGCTTGGGGACTAACACAGATACGCAGTATTTT
D gene: TRBD1; J gene: TRBJ2-7; V gene: TRBV12-5; clone size: .; CDR3 protein: CASGLEGTGLYEQYF; CDR3 DNA: TGTGCTAGTGGTTTGGAGGGGACAGGTCTCTACGAGCAGTACTTC
D gene: TRBD1; J gene: TRBJ2-2; V gene: TRBV13; clone size: .; CDR3 protein: CASSLGPGQGATGELFF; CDR3 DNA: TGTGCCAGCAGCTTAGGTCCGGGACAGGGTGCCACCGGGGAGCTGTTTTTT
D gene: TRBD1; J gene: TRBJ1-1; V gene: TRBV4-2; clone size: .; CDR3 protein: CASSQDLTGQGKAEAFF; CDR3 DNA: TGTGCCAGCAGCCAAGATCTTACGGGACAGGGGAAGGCTGAAGCTTTCTTT
D gene: .; J gene: TRBJ2-2; V gene: TRBV7-6; clone size: .; CDR3 protein: CASSYGTLNTGELFF; CDR3 DNA: TGTGCCAGCAGCTACGGGACTCTGAACACCGGGGAGCTGTTTTTT
D gene: .; J gene: TRBJ1-5; V gene: TRBV4-3; clone size: few; CDR3 protein: CASSQDRTGASNQPQHF; CDR3 DNA: TGCGCCAGCAGCCAAGATAGAACAGGCGCGAGCAATCAGCCCCAGCATTTT
D gene: .; J gene: TRBJ2-6; V gene: TRBV7-8; clone size: .; CDR3 protein: CASSLGWGAGANVLTF; CDR3 DNA: TGTGCCAGCAGCTTAGGGTGGGGCGCTGGGGCCAACGTCCTGACTTTC
D gene: TRBD1; J gene: TRBJ2-1; V gene: TRBV6-5; clone size: .; CDR3 protein: CASSFTDRGRGDEQFF; CDR3 DNA: TGTGCCAGCAGTTTCACAGACAGGGGGCGCGGGGATGAGCAGTTCTTC